One and the same sample provided the 32 T cell receptor beta chains below, sequenced in a study of blood T cell repertoires in COVID-19. Clones were read by immunoSEQ multiplex PCR, and TCRdb kept only the in-frame ones, dropping some. The table lists around 60,000 clones, approximately 80% of them singletons. Sequencing was carried out using peripheral blood. The receptors originated from a man aged 70-80 years with acute or convalescent COVID-19.

This clone has a single count. Germline is not matched at one junction end, which may reflect a read error. This chain links TRBV28 with TRBJ1-1, with TRBD1 identical over 7 bases. The CDR3 runs 14 residues. Germline assignment: CDR1 MDHEN and CDR2 SYDVKM. The CDR3 reads CASSLLSGTVAVHF. The CDR3 region has the DNA TGTGCCAGCAGTCTTCTTTCCGGGACAGTAGCAGTTCACTTT.

The chain combines TRBV2 with TRBJ1-1; D remains ambiguous. CDR1 is SNHLY and CDR2 is FYNNEI in the germline V gene. Trimming pared 6 bases from V and 7 bases from J, leaving 9 bases between. The CDR3 loop spans 11 amino acids. In DNA form, the CDR3 reads TGTGCCAGCAGCCCAACGGGTGAAGCTTTCTTT. Translation gives CASSPTGEAFF.

The rearrangement links TRBV12-3 or TRBV12-4 to TRBJ1-2; D might be TRBD1 (6 bases). The V end was cut by 6 bases, the J end by 4 bases, with 12 bases between. The CDR3 has 13 residues. The DNA for the CDR3 is TGTGCCAGCAGCACGGGACAAATCTATGGCTACACCTTC. It translates to CASSTGQIYGYTF.

The chain combines TRBV5-4 with TRBJ1-1; 8 nucleotides match TRBD1. CDR1 is SGHNT, CDR2 YYREEE, per germline (reference sequence). This CDR3 contains 13 residues. After removal of 0 bases from V and 11 bases from J, the junction contained 6 bases not matched to a gene. The CDR3: CASSLETGEYAFF. Written as DNA, the CDR3 is TGTGCCAGCAGCTTGGAGACAGGGGAGTACGCTTTCTTT.

The chain recombines TRBV4-2 with TRBJ2-1; 8 bases match TRBD2. With V trimmed by 0 bases and J by 3 bases, 10 bases remained unmatched. This CDR3 has 18 amino acids. Per germline, CDR1 LGHNA and CDR2 YNFKEQ. The CDR3 loop reads CASSQDGGAGVNYNEQFF. CDR3 nucleotides: TGTGCCAGCAGCCAAGATGGGGGAGCGGGGGTGAACTACAATGAGCAGTTCTTC.

The CDR3 nucleotides read TGTGCCAGCAGCTGGGGTAGCGGGGGCTCCTACAATGAGCAGTTCTTC. Its translation: CASSWGSGGSYNEQFF. The chain recombines TRBV5-4 with TRBJ2-1; 9 bases agree with TRBD2. This CDR3 contains 16 residues. The V gene's germline CDR1 is SGHNT and CDR2 YYREEE (reference sequence). J was trimmed by 0 bases and V by 3 bases; bases with no gene match: 4.

The rearrangement joins TRBV12-5 to TRBJ2-3, with D maybe TRBD2 (5 bases). There are 14 residues in the CDR3. Germline loops: CDR1 LGHNT, CDR2 FRNRAP. V shed 8 bases and J shed 0 bases, with 12 bases lying between them. The CDR3 reads CASTREHSTDTQYF. The CDR3 DNA reads TGTGCTAGTACTAGGGAGCATAGCACAGATACGCAGTATTTT.

This sequence joins TRBV19 and TRBJ1-1; maybe TRBD1 (6 bases). This CDR3 comprises 14 residues. CDR1 is LNHDA and CDR2 is SQIVND in the germline V gene (reference sequence). The V gene lost 10 bases and the J gene lost 6 bases, with 21 bases spanning the gap. Written as DNA, the CDR3 is TGTGCCACCCTTCAAGGGGGGGAGGGCGCTGAAGCTTTCTTT. Protein sequence: CATLQGGEGAEAFF.

The count of this clone is one. The rearrangement joins TRBV28 to TRBJ2-3; 12 nucleotides agree with TRBD2. This CDR3 is built from 16 residues. Germline V gene sequence: CDR1 MDHEN, CDR2 SYDVKM. V shed 6 bases, J shed 6 bases, and the junction held 10 bases outside the gene matches. As DNA, the CDR3 is TGTGCCAGCAGCATACTAGCGGGGGGCCTAGCGGATACGCAGTATTTT. Protein: CASSILAGGLADTQYF. Looking up the rest from reference TRBV28 and TRBJ2-3 gives the full variable domain: DVKVTQSSRYLVKRTGEKVFLECVQDMDHENMFWYRQDPGLGLRLIYFSYDVKMKEKGDIPEGYSVSREKKERFSLILESASTNQTSMYLCASSILAGGLADTQYFGPGTRLTVL.

The chain joins TRBV5-4 to TRBJ1-2, with no clear D. Trimming shortened V by 0 bases and J by 2 bases, and 14 bases separated the two germline ends. This CDR3 is 16 amino acids long. Germline CDR1 reads SGHNT; CDR2 reads YYREEE (reference sequence). CDR3 region: CASSLDGLGRNYGYTF. The CDR3 nucleotides are TGTGCCAGCAGCTTGGATGGTCTAGGTCGAAACTATGGCTACACCTTC. The full variable domain, with the rest looked up from reference TRBV5-4 and TRBJ1-2, is ETGVTQSPTHLIKTRGQQVTLRCSSQSGHNTVSWYQQALGQGPQFIFQYYREEENGRGNFPPRFSGLQFPNYSSELNVNALELDDSALYLCASSLDGLGRNYGYTFGSGTRLTVV.

V usage is TRBV18 and J usage is TRBJ1-1; TRBD1 agrees at 7 bases. This CDR3 region has 11 residues. CDR1 and CDR2 (germline): KGHSH, LQKENI. The V and J ends lost 6 bases and 11 bases, in that order; junction bases with no gene match: 6. The CDR3 region is CASSLTGVAFF. DNA for the CDR3: TGTGCCAGCTCCCTTACAGGGGTTGCTTTCTTT.

This clone was detected only a few times. The rearrangement links TRBV29-1 to TRBJ1-2; D gene unclear. CDR3 length equals 12 residues. V was clipped by 4 bases and J by 5 bases, with 11 bases between them. Germline CDR1 is SQVTM and CDR2 is ANQGSEA. The CDR3 region is CSVGGYDYGYTF. The CDR3 DNA is TGCAGCGTTGGAGGTTATGATTATGGCTACACCTTC.

The chain joins TRBV18 to TRBJ1-5; a weak D match, TRBD1 (5 bases). Germline values: CDR1 KGHSH, CDR2 LQKENI. V was trimmed by 5 bases and J by 6 bases, leaving 17 bases between them. This CDR3 has 15 residues. CDR3 region: CASSKLGGEGQPQHF. In DNA form, the CDR3 reads TGTGCCAGCTCAAAGTTGGGGGGGGAAGGTCAGCCCCAGCATTTT.

This clone was counted a single time. The CDR3 DNA is TGCGCCAGCAGCCAACCCGGACAGTTACCGCTTGAAGCTTTCTTT. It codes for CASSQPGQLPLEAFF. The J gene is TRBJ1-1, the V gene TRBV4-1, with D possibly being TRBD1 (6 bases). This CDR3 region has 15 residues. In germline, CDR1 is MGHRA, CDR2 YSYEKL. Trimming removed 2 bases from V and 7 bases from J, with 17 bases in between.

This clone was picked up one time. The CDR3 protein is CSVEGSGTGGGYEQYF. CDR3 DNA sequence: TGCAGCGTTGAAGGATCCGGGACAGGGGGCGGTTACGAGCAGTACTTC. The gene calls are TRBV29-1 and TRBJ2-7; 12 bases are shared with TRBD1. Germline CDR1 SQVTM, CDR2 ANQGSEA. The CDR3 loop spans 16 amino acids. V was pared by 1 base and J by 4 bases, with 8 bases of the junction left unmatched.

V is TRBV6-5 and J is TRBJ2-7; TRBD1 might be the D (6 bases). The V gene lost 9 bases and the J gene lost 4 bases, with 19 bases spanning the gap. CDR1 is MNHEY and CDR2 is SVGAGI in the germline V gene. The CDR3 is made up of 14 amino acids. The CDR3 DNA reads TGTGCCAGTCAGACAGGAGGCCGAACTTACGAGCAGTACTTC. Translating it yields CASQTGGRTYEQYF.

J is TRBJ2-1 and V is TRBV7-9; TRBD1 matches at 7 bases. J gave up 8 bases and V 6 bases, and 16 bases lay outside the gene matches. Germline CDR1 reads SEHNR; CDR2 reads FQNEAQ (reference sequence). This CDR3 is 16 amino acids long. CDR3: CASSTSQGLFLYEQFF. In DNA form, the CDR3 reads TGTGCCAGCAGTACTTCACAGGGGCTCTTCCTCTATGAGCAGTTCTTC.

The chain couples TRBV7-8 to TRBJ2-5; possibly TRBD2 for D (7 bases). This CDR3 has 18 amino acids. The germline CDR1 and CDR2 sequences are SGHVS and FQNEAQ. The V and J ends lost 0 bases and 6 bases respectively, with 23 bases between them. Written as DNA, the CDR3 is TGTGCCAGCAGCTTAGCGGGATGGTCCGGGGGGCCGAGGAAGACCCAGTACTTC. This encodes CASSLAGWSGGPRKTQYF.

The chain uses TRBV9 and TRBJ2-5; D may be TRBD1 (6 bases). Germline CDR1 SGDLS, CDR2 YYNGEE. Trimming shortened V by 1 base and J by 3 bases, and 7 bases separated the two germline ends. The CDR3 extends over 13 amino acids. The CDR3 DNA reads as TGTGCCAGCAGCGTAAGGGGGAAAGAGACCCAGTACTTC. This translates into CASSVRGKETQYF. Together with reference TRBV9 and TRBJ2-5, the CDR3 gives the full variable domain: DSGVTQTPKHLITATGQRVTLRCSPRSGDLSVYWYQQSLDQGLQFLIQYYNGEERAKGNILERFSAQQFPDLHSELNLSSLELGDSALYFCASSVRGKETQYFGPGTRLLVL.

This chain joins TRBV5-1 and TRBJ1-4; 7 nucleotides agree with TRBD1. Germline V gene lookup returns CDR1 SGHRS and CDR2 YFSETQ. There are 18 residues in the CDR3. The trim removed 4 bases at V and 0 bases at J, leaving 12 bases unmatched. The DNA of the CDR3 is TGCGCCAGCAGCCCCGGGGCGAGGGGGCGAACAACTAATGAAAAACTGTTTTTT. It yields the protein CASSPGARGRTTNEKLFF.

This chain joins TRBV24-1 and TRBJ2-2, with D uncertain. There are 15 residues in the CDR3. The germline CDR1 and CDR2 sequences are KGHDR and SFDVKD. V lost 6 bases and J 3 bases, leaving 13 bases between the germline ends. The CDR3 loop is CATSSGADHTGELFF. In DNA form, the CDR3 reads TGTGCCACCAGTTCTGGAGCAGATCACACCGGGGAGCTGTTTTTT.

V is TRBV10-1 and J is TRBJ2-1, with D perhaps matching TRBD1 (6 bases). The V end lost 6 bases, the J end lost 6 bases, and 15 bases lay between the germline ends. Germline-derived CDR1 and CDR2 are WNHNN and SYGVQD (reference sequence). There are 14 residues in the CDR3. As DNA, the CDR3 is TGCGCCAGCAGCAAATCACAGGGACCCAATGAGCAGTTCTTC. It specifies CASSKSQGPNEQFF.

V is TRBV5-1 and J is TRBJ2-2; 11 bases match TRBD2. Trimming at V came to 4 bases and at J to 1 base, leaving 3 bases not matched to a gene. CDR3 length: 16 amino acids. The germline V gene has CDR1 SGHRS and CDR2 YFSETQ. The CDR3 DNA reads as TGCGCCAGCAGCAGAACTAGCGGGAGGAACACCGGGGAGCTGTTTTTT. Translating gives CASSRTSGRNTGELFF.

This clone has just one count. The rearrangement joins TRBV2 to TRBJ1-4; tentative D call: TRBD1 (5 bases). From germline, CDR1 is SNHLY and CDR2 FYNNEI. The CDR3 has 14 amino acids. The germline V and J ends were trimmed by 7 bases and 7 bases, with 16 bases remaining between them. The CDR3 protein is CASIRGGDFEKLFF. CDR3 DNA: TGTGCCAGCATCCGCGGGGGGGACTTTGAAAAACTGTTTTTT. Looking up the rest from reference TRBV2 and TRBJ1-4 gives the full variable domain: EPEVTQTPSHQVTQMGQEVILRCVPISNHLYFYWYRQILGQKVEFLVSFYNNEISEKSEIFDDQFSVERPDGSNFTLKIRSTKLEDSAMYFCASIRGGDFEKLFFGSGTQLSVL.

This clone was found a few times. The rearrangement uses TRBV2 and TRBJ1-1, with D possibly matching TRBD1 (5 bases). CDR3 length equals 15 residues. V lost 4 bases, J lost 1 base, and 13 bases lay in between. The germline V gene encodes CDR1 SNHLY and CDR2 FYNNEI. This CDR3 is CASSASDTRNTEAFF. CDR3 DNA sequence: TGTGCCAGCAGTGCCTCGGACACGAGGAACACTGAAGCTTTCTTT.

The J gene is TRBJ1-2, the V gene TRBV18; 8 positions match TRBD1. Germline-derived CDR1 and CDR2 are KGHSH and LQKENI. This CDR3 region has 14 residues. The J segment lost 3 bases and the V segment lost 0 bases, leaving 0 bases of the junction unmatched. CDR3 nucleotides: TGTGCCAGCTCACCACCGACAGGGGACTATGGCTACACCTTC. Its translation: CASSPPTGDYGYTF.

The rearrangement uses TRBV29-1 and TRBJ2-7; TRBD1 might be the D (5 bases). The ends were cut back, 4 bases at V and 2 bases at J, with 12 bases in the middle. The germline V gene encodes CDR1 SQVTM and CDR2 ANQGSEA. The CDR3 spans 13 residues. CDR3 bases: TGCAGCGTTGGGCCAGGGAAGGCCTACGAGCAGTACTTC. Translation: CSVGPGKAYEQYF.

This clone was detected only a few times. CDR3 sequence (DNA): TGTGCCAGTAGTACCCCCGGAGGACAGGGGTGGGAGAGCTACACCTTC. Translated: CASSTPGGQGWESYTF. The chain uses TRBV19 and TRBJ1-2; 9 bases align to TRBD1. The trim removed 4 bases at V and 9 bases at J, leaving 15 bases unmatched. The germline gives CDR1 LNHDA, CDR2 SQIVND (reference sequence). The CDR3 covers 16 residues.

V usage is TRBV10-1 and J usage is TRBJ2-5; 9 bases map to TRBD2. The CDR3 has 15 amino acids. The junction had 14 bases not matched to a gene; V was cut back by 5 bases and J by 10 bases. CDR1 and CDR2 from the germline V gene are WNHNN and SYGVQD (reference sequence). The CDR3 bases are TGCGCCAGCAGTCCCGGGCTAGCGGGGTCGACCTACCAGTACTTC. Residues: CASSPGLAGSTYQYF.

The chain combines TRBV29-1 with TRBJ2-5, with 9 bases identical to TRBD2. Trimming took 7 bases from V and 2 from J; bases not matched to a gene: 2. CDR3 length: 12 amino acids. Germline values: CDR1 SQVTM, CDR2 ANQGSEA. The CDR3 loop is CSALAGQETQYF. CDR3 nucleotide sequence: TGCAGCGCCCTAGCGGGGCAAGAGACCCAGTACTTC.

The gene calls are TRBV19 and TRBJ2-7, with D unclear. Germline CDR1 and CDR2: LNHDA and SQIVND (reference sequence). This CDR3 has 13 residues. V lost 0 bases and J lost 4, with 7 bases in between. CDR3 nucleotides: TGTGCCAGTAGTATAGATCAGGAATACGAGCAGTACTTC. Amino acids: CASSIDQEYEQYF.

This clone occurred once. The rearrangement uses TRBV20-1 and TRBJ1-4; tentative D call: TRBD1 (5 bases). CDR3 length equals 14 residues. Deletions cut 3 bases from V and 8 bases from J, with 16 bases between. The germline V gene encodes CDR1 DFQATT and CDR2 SNEGSKA (reference sequence). The CDR3 sequence: CSASKLGLQEKLFF. The DNA for the CDR3 is TGCAGTGCTAGTAAATTGGGGCTGCAAGAAAAACTGTTTTTT.